These 32 T cell receptor beta chains originate from one sample sequenced in a study of control samples from healthy donors and cancer patients. Only in-frame clones appear in the TCRdb table, and some are missing; sequencing was by immunoSEQ multiplex PCR. The sample includes 150,000 to 200,000 clones, approximately 90% of them seen just once. Sample: blood. Every receptor here comes from a man younger than 40 in good health.

V gene TRBV6-6 combines with J gene TRBJ1-5; D unclear. Germline lookup yields CDR1 MNHNY and CDR2 SVGAGI (reference sequence). V dropped 2 bases and J dropped 11 bases, with 13 bases sitting between them. CDR3 size: 13 residues. The CDR3 DNA follows: TGTGCCAGCAGTTACAAAGGGCAGGAATCCCAGCATTTT. Protein: CASSYKGQESQHF.

This clone was seen a few times. The chain employs TRBV20-1 and TRBJ2-3; D not certain. Trimming left V 3 bases short and J 0 bases short, with 7 bases between. Germline V gives CDR1 DFQATT, CDR2 SNEGSKA (reference sequence). This CDR3 region has 13 residues. The chain's CDR3 is CSASRESTDTQYF. The CDR3 DNA reads as TGCAGTGCTAGTCGAGAAAGCACAGATACGCAGTATTTT.

The rearrangement joins TRBV2 to TRBJ1-2; no firm D call. Trimming shortened V by 7 bases and J by 2 bases, and 5 bases separated the two germline ends. The length of the CDR3 is 11 residues. Germline loops: CDR1 SNHLY, CDR2 FYNNEI. The CDR3 bases are TGTGCCAGCAAGGAGAACTATGGCTACACCTTC. Translating it yields CASKENYGYTF.

J is TRBJ1-4 and V is TRBV13; D possibly corresponds to TRBD1 (5 bases). The length of the CDR3 is 14 residues. The V end lost 3 bases, the J end lost 0 bases, and 5 bases lay between the germline ends. Germline CDR1 and CDR2: PRHDT and FYEKMQ (reference sequence). CDR3 amino acids: CASSLGATNEKLFF. The CDR3 nucleotides are TGTGCCAGCAGCTTGGGGGCAACTAATGAAAAACTGTTTTTT.

This chain uses TRBV5-1 with TRBJ1-1; TRBD1 might be the D (5 bases). In germline, CDR1 is SGHRS, CDR2 YFSETQ. This CDR3 is built from 15 residues. V lost 0 bases to trimming and J lost 1 base, with 10 bases between them. In nucleotides, the CDR3 is TGCGCCAGCAGCTTGGGGGGCACAGCGAACACTGAAGCTTTCTTT. Translated, it gives CASSLGGTANTEAFF.

This clone has just one count. The rearrangement uses TRBV13 and TRBJ2-2, with D unresolved. Trimming left V 4 bases short and J 5 bases short, with 20 bases between. This CDR3 region has 17 residues. Germline CDR1 PRHDT, CDR2 FYEKMQ (reference sequence). The CDR3 DNA follows: TGTGCCAGCAGCTATGGGGTTGTAGGTTTACGTACCGGGGAGCTGTTTTTT. This sequence encodes CASSYGVVGLRTGELFF.

The chain joins TRBV7-3 to TRBJ1-2; 7 bases map to TRBD1. The CDR3 covers 15 residues. J was trimmed by 6 bases and V by 2 bases; bases with no gene match: 9. Germline V gene sequence: CDR1 SGHTA, CDR2 FQGTGA. The CDR3 DNA reads TGTGCCAGCAGCTTATCAGCAGGCCAGGGGGATGGCTACACCTTC. Translation: CASSLSAGQGDGYTF.

The chain uses TRBV2 and TRBJ2-7, with D maybe TRBD2 (6 bases). Germline V gene sequence: CDR1 SNHLY, CDR2 FYNNEI. V lost 6 bases, J lost 5 bases, and 14 bases lay in between. This CDR3 contains 13 residues. CDR3 sequence: CASSQREEHEQYF. CDR3 nucleotides: TGTGCCAGCAGCCAGAGGGAGGAGCACGAGCAGTACTTC. The whole variable domain, remainder taken from reference TRBV2 and TRBJ2-7, is EPEVTQTPSHQVTQMGQEVILRCVPISNHLYFYWYRQILGQKVEFLVSFYNNEISEKSEIFDDQFSVERPDGSNFTLKIRSTKLEDSAMYFCASSQREEHEQYFGPGTRLTVT.

Here the CDR3 DNA reads TGTGCCAGCAGCCCACACTTTAATCCTGAAGCTTTCTTT. This gives the protein CASSPHFNPEAFF. The genes are TRBV9 and TRBJ1-1; the D is unclear. This CDR3 is 13 amino acids long. V dropped 4 bases and J dropped 6 bases, with 13 bases sitting between them. Germline V CDR1 and CDR2: SGDLS, YYNGEE.

The genes are TRBV5-6 and TRBJ2-5, with 11 bases fitting TRBD2. V lost 3 bases and J lost 3; bases outside the gene matches: 4. Germline CDR1 SGHDT, CDR2 YYEEEE. The CDR3 is 15 residues long. This CDR3 reads CASSWGLAEKETQYF. Written as DNA, the CDR3 is TGTGCCAGCAGCTGGGGACTAGCGGAGAAAGAGACCCAGTACTTC.

The chain couples TRBV2 to TRBJ1-1; D is ambiguous. Germline loops: CDR1 SNHLY, CDR2 FYNNEI. V dropped 2 bases and J dropped 3 bases, with 7 bases sitting between them. The CDR3 loop spans 13 amino acids. CDR3: CASSELQDTEAFF. The CDR3 bases are TGTGCCAGCAGTGAATTGCAGGACACTGAAGCTTTCTTT. Filled out from reference TRBV2 and TRBJ1-1, the complete variable domain reads EPEVTQTPSHQVTQMGQEVILRCVPISNHLYFYWYRQILGQKVEFLVSFYNNEISEKSEIFDDQFSVERPDGSNFTLKIRSTKLEDSAMYFCASSELQDTEAFFGQGTRLTVV.

This chain connects TRBV6-4 to TRBJ1-1; TRBD1 might be the D (5 bases). Germline CDR1 and CDR2: MRHNA and SNTAGT. This CDR3 has 16 residues. Trimming removed 5 bases from V and 0 bases from J, with 16 bases in between. CDR3 in amino acids: CASSPSGDHMNTEAFF. The CDR3, as DNA: TGTGCCAGCAGTCCTAGTGGGGACCATATGAACACTGAAGCTTTCTTT.

The CDR3 sequence is CASSQGPAAGQGGDGYTF. In DNA form, the CDR3 reads TGCGCCAGCAGCCAGGGCCCAGCCGCGGGACAGGGAGGGGATGGCTACACCTTC. J is TRBJ1-2 and V is TRBV4-1; 9 bases line up with TRBD1. The CDR3 loop spans 18 amino acids. V lost 3 bases to trimming and J lost 6 bases; unmatched junction nucleotides: 17. Germline CDR1 and CDR2: MGHRA and YSYEKL.

J is TRBJ1-1 and V is TRBV4-2; the match to TRBD1 covers 7 bases. This CDR3 contains 11 residues. CDR1 is LGHNA, CDR2 YNFKEQ, per germline. The junction had 3 bases not matched to a gene; V was cut back by 3 bases and J by 11 bases. The CDR3 coding sequence is TGTGCCAGCAGCCATGGGACAGAGGCTTTCTTT. Its translation is CASSHGTEAFF.

The chain joins TRBV6-6 to TRBJ1-2; 7 nucleotides align to TRBD1. V shed 6 bases, J shed 5 bases, and the junction held 9 bases outside the gene matches. Germline assignment: CDR1 MNHNY and CDR2 SVGAGI (reference sequence). The CDR3 runs to 14 residues. CDR3 amino acids: CASRPRQGNYGYTF. The CDR3 DNA is TGTGCCAGCAGACCCCGACAGGGTAATTATGGCTACACCTTC.

The genes are TRBV7-9 and TRBJ1-5; no clear D gene. Germline V lookup: CDR1 SEHNR, CDR2 FQNEAQ (reference sequence). V was shortened by 3 bases and J by 5 bases, with 5 bases between the two germline ends. The CDR3 spans 12 residues. CDR3 residues: CASSLGDQPQHF. CDR3 DNA: TGTGCCAGCAGCTTGGGCGATCAGCCCCAGCATTTT.

The chain links TRBV9 to TRBJ1-3; 9 bases line up with TRBD1. The length of the CDR3 is 15 residues. Germline CDR1 SGDLS, CDR2 YYNGEE. V shed 3 bases, J shed 2 bases, and the junction held 3 bases outside the gene matches. DNA of the CDR3: TGTGCCAGCAGCGCTGGGGACAGGGCTGGAAACACCATATATTTT. It encodes CASSAGDRAGNTIYF. Supplemented by reference TRBV9 and TRBJ1-3, the full variable domain reads DSGVTQTPKHLITATGQRVTLRCSPRSGDLSVYWYQQSLDQGLQFLIQYYNGEERAKGNILERFSAQQFPDLHSELNLSSLELGDSALYFCASSAGDRAGNTIYFGEGSWLTVV.

The chain is built from TRBV28 and TRBJ2-7, with D maybe TRBD1 (5 bases). The germline V gene encodes CDR1 MDHEN and CDR2 SYDVKM. The CDR3 is 11 residues long. The V end lost 2 bases, the J end lost 6 bases, and 5 bases lay between the germline ends. CDR3 sequence: CASSLRGEQYF. In nucleotides, the CDR3 is TGTGCCAGCAGTTTAAGGGGCGAGCAGTACTTC.

The V and J genes are TRBV10-3 and TRBJ1-5, with D perhaps matching TRBD1 (5 bases). Germline CDR1 ENHRY, CDR2 SYGVKD. Trimming removed 8 bases at V and 7 bases at J, with 9 bases between. The CDR3 covers 11 residues. Here the CDR3 reads CAIQGIQPQHF. The CDR3 DNA reads as TGTGCCATCCAGGGAATACAGCCCCAGCATTTT.

The chain uses TRBV27 and TRBJ1-1; D might be TRBD1 (5 bases). Per the germline V gene, CDR1 is MNHEY and CDR2 is SMNVEV (reference sequence). Trimming removed 5 bases from V and 1 base from J, with 14 bases in between. The CDR3 is made up of 15 amino acids. Here the CDR3 DNA reads TGTGCCAGCAGTCCAAACGGGGGGGGGAACACTGAAGCTTTCTTT. It specifies CASSPNGGGNTEAFF.

The chain uses TRBV6-6 and TRBJ1-5, with TRBD1 matching 8 bases. CDR3 length: 14 amino acids. Trimming cost V 6 bases and J 5 bases; bases outside gene matches: 6. Germline loops: CDR1 MNHNY, CDR2 SVGAGI (reference sequence). CDR3: CASRTGTGDQPQHF. For the CDR3, the DNA is TGTGCCAGCAGAACCGGGACAGGAGATCAGCCCCAGCATTTT.

The chain employs TRBV19 and TRBJ1-3; D gene unclear. The CDR3 is made up of 13 amino acids. Trimming removed 5 bases from V and 2 bases from J, with 7 bases in between. In germline, CDR1 is LNHDA, CDR2 SQIVND (reference sequence). The CDR3 protein is CASSLPAGNTIYF. As DNA, the CDR3 is TGTGCCAGTAGTTTGCCAGCTGGAAACACCATATATTTT.

This clone was detected once. The V gene is TRBV14, the J gene TRBJ1-6, with D unclear. V lost 2 bases to trimming and J lost 8 bases, with 13 bases between them. In germline, CDR1 is SGHDN, CDR2 FVKESK. CDR3 length equals 15 residues. In DNA, the CDR3 is TGTGCCAGCAGCCAAAGCACAAGAGACTATTCACCCCTCCACTTT. This gives the protein CASSQSTRDYSPLHF.

The chain uses TRBV7-2 and TRBJ1-2, with 8 bases that match TRBD1. Trimming at V came to 4 bases and at J to 8 bases, leaving 3 bases not matched to a gene. The CDR3 has 12 residues. CDR1 is SGHTA, CDR2 FQGNSA, per germline. CDR3 residues: CASSSGGGGYTF. CDR3 nucleotides: TGTGCCAGCAGCTCAGGGGGCGGCGGCTACACCTTC.

The chain couples TRBV7-2 to TRBJ2-7; 12 bases agree with TRBD2. The CDR3 is 16 amino acids. V gave up 3 bases and J gave up 3 bases; unmatched junction bases: 6. The germline CDR1 and CDR2 sequences are SGHTA and FQGNSA. CDR3 sequence: CASSLDGLAGIYEQYF. As DNA, the CDR3 is TGTGCCAGCAGCTTGGATGGACTAGCGGGGATCTACGAGCAGTACTTC.

The CDR3 DNA follows: TGTGCCAGCAGCTTAAAGACAGGGTGGGCAGATACGCAGTATTTT. Translated: CASSLKTGWADTQYF. The chain employs TRBV7-8 and TRBJ2-3; 7 bases line up with TRBD1. The CDR3 runs 15 residues. Germline V gives CDR1 SGHVS, CDR2 FQNEAQ. Trimming at V came to 2 bases and at J to 4 bases, leaving 6 bases not matched to a gene.

As to this clone: The identical CDR3 is also encoded by other nucleotide sequences in the sample. J is TRBJ2-2 and V is TRBV9; D may be TRBD1 (5 bases). Germline values: CDR1 SGDLS, CDR2 YYNGEE. The CDR3 contains 15 residues. Trimming pared 0 bases from V and 1 base from J, leaving 7 bases between. CDR3 protein: CASSVVGQNTGELFF. DNA for the CDR3: TGTGCCAGCAGCGTAGTAGGACAGAACACCGGGGAGCTGTTTTTT.

The chain is built from TRBV11-2 and TRBJ2-1, with 7 bases that match TRBD2. Germline V gene sequence: CDR1 SGHAT, CDR2 FQNNGV. The J segment lost 2 bases and the V segment lost 7 bases, leaving 11 bases of the junction unmatched. The CDR3 runs to 16 residues. Here the CDR3 reads CASTPGTSVAYNEQFF. CDR3 nucleotide sequence: TGTGCCAGCACCCCGGGTACTAGCGTTGCCTACAATGAGCAGTTCTTC.

V is TRBV6-5 and J is TRBJ1-4; 7 nucleotides line up with TRBD1. Germline values: CDR1 MNHEY, CDR2 SVGAGI. The CDR3 covers 13 residues. V shed 8 bases, J shed 5 bases, and the junction held 5 bases outside the gene matches. The CDR3 protein is CASGRGQNEKLFF. CDR3 DNA sequence: TGTGCCAGCGGGAGGGGGCAAAATGAAAAACTGTTTTTT.

The chain is built from TRBV27 and TRBJ1-3, with 9 bases aligning to TRBD1. The CDR3 runs 15 residues. V lost 5 bases, J lost 5 bases, and 7 bases stayed unmatched. The germline gives CDR1 MNHEY, CDR2 SMNVEV (reference sequence). CDR3 nucleotides: TGTGCCAGCAGTCCCACGGGACAGGGAAGAAACACCATATATTTT. Amino acid sequence: CASSPTGQGRNTIYF.

The V gene is TRBV4-2, the J gene TRBJ2-1, with 11 positions matching TRBD2. Germline V gives CDR1 LGHNA, CDR2 YNFKEQ. CDR3 size: 16 residues. With V trimmed by 2 bases and J by 5 bases, 5 bases remained unmatched. The CDR3 loop is CASSQQGLAENNEQFF. CDR3 sequence (DNA): TGTGCCAGCAGCCAACAGGGACTAGCGGAGAACAATGAGCAGTTCTTC.

The chain employs TRBV3-1 (or the pseudogene TRBV3-2) and TRBJ2-1; 9 nucleotides agree with TRBD2. V was pared by 4 bases and J by 7 bases, with 8 bases of the junction left unmatched. Per germline, CDR1 LGHDT and CDR2 YNNKEL (reference sequence). This CDR3 has 15 residues. The CDR3 bases are TGTGCCAGCAGCCTTGGGAGCGGGAGGTCTAATGAGCAGTTCTTC. Translating gives CASSLGSGRSNEQFF.